This passage covers 13 T cell receptor beta chains from one sample sequenced in a study of Graves' ophthalmopathy and Graves' hyperthyroidism. RNA transcripts were the template, and TCR beta CDR3 regions were amplified from them. Second-round multiplex PCR followed a first-round RT-PCR using HTBI primers. TCRdb recomputed calls from the multiplex PCR reads with MiXCR, one row per CDR3 protein. The repertoire holds some 1.1 million distinct CDR3 sequences, with 35% to 40% as singletons. Sequencing was carried out using peripheral blood or thyroid tissue (not recorded which). The receptors originated from an adult man with Graves' hyperthyroidism.

The chain combines TRBV4-1 with TRBJ2-7, with 11 bases lining up with TRBD2. The CDR3 length is 18 residues. V lost 5 bases, J lost 3 bases, and 15 bases stayed unmatched. From germline, CDR1 is MGHRA and CDR2 YSYEKL. CDR3 DNA sequence: TGCGCCAGCAGCAAGCTTGCCGGGACTAGCGGAGGATTCTACGAGCAGTACTTC. As protein: CASSKLAGTSGGFYEQYF.

This clonotype was detected only a few times. The chain links TRBV5-1 to TRBJ2-5; a weak D match, TRBD2 (5 bases). Germline V gives CDR1 SGHRS, CDR2 YFSETQ. The CDR3 spans 18 residues. The V gene lost 2 bases and the J gene lost 2 bases, with 22 bases spanning the gap. The CDR3 loop reads CASSLKYWSAGEQETQYF. In nucleotides, the CDR3 is TGCGCCAGCAGCTTAAAATATTGGTCGGCGGGCGAACAAGAGACCCAGTACTTC.

The chain combines TRBV7-9 with TRBJ1-1; D unresolved. The V and J ends lost 5 bases and 5 bases respectively, with 6 bases between them. Germline V gene data show CDR1 as SEHNR and CDR2 as FQNEAQ (reference sequence). This CDR3 region has 11 residues. CDR3 nucleotides: TGTGCCAGCAGCCGACTTACTGAAGCTTTCTTT. This codes for CASSRLTEAFF. The variable domain in full, with the rest retrieved from reference TRBV7-9 and TRBJ1-1, is DTGVSQNPRHKITKRGQNVTFRCDPISEHNRLYWYRQTLGQGPEFLTYFQNEAQLEKSRLLSDRFSAERPKGSFSTLEIQRTEQGDSAMYLCASSRLTEAFFGQGTRLTVV.

This clonotype showed up many times. This chain uses TRBV7-8 with TRBJ2-5; a possible D gene is TRBD2 (7 bases). Trimming pared 8 bases from V and 5 bases from J, leaving 18 bases between. The germline gives CDR1 SGHVS, CDR2 FQNEAQ. This CDR3 contains 14 residues. In DNA form, the CDR3 reads TGTGCCAGCGTTTCCCGCGAGGGGGGGGAGACCCAGTACTTC. Translated, it gives CASVSREGGETQYF.

V gene TRBV10-3 combines with J gene TRBJ2-6; 8 bases match TRBD1. This CDR3 has 18 amino acids. The germline gives CDR1 ENHRY, CDR2 SYGVKD. V trimming: 6 bases; J trimming: 0 bases; junction bases outside the gene matches: 10. The chain's CDR3 is CAIRRTGTGNSGANVLTF. Written as DNA, the CDR3 is TGTGCCATCAGACGGACAGGGACTGGAAACTCTGGGGCCAACGTCCTGACTTTC.

This chain connects TRBV12-5 to TRBJ2-5, with a tentative D call TRBD2 (6 bases). The V end was cut by 6 bases, the J end by 5 bases, with 16 bases between. This CDR3 has 14 residues. The germline V gene encodes CDR1 LGHNT and CDR2 FRNRAP. In DNA, the CDR3 is TGTGCTAGTGGCCTTGGTGGGGGGAGCGAGACCCAGTACTTC. The encoded protein is CASGLGGGSETQYF.

The rearrangement links TRBV2 to TRBJ2-2; TRBD2 is a possible D gene (6 bases). Per the germline V gene, CDR1 is SNHLY and CDR2 is FYNNEI. The CDR3 totals 16 residues. V lost 3 bases and J lost 1, with 12 bases in between. Written as DNA, the CDR3 is TGTGCCAGCAGTGAGCGCGGGGCTCTGAACACCGGGGAGCTGTTTTTT. It yields the protein CASSERGALNTGELFF.

The rearrangement joins TRBV25-1 to TRBJ1-1, with D perhaps matching TRBD1 (5 bases). CDR3 length: 14 residues. V was shortened by 10 bases and J by 5 bases, with 20 bases between the two germline ends. CDR1 is MGHDK, CDR2 SYGVNS, per germline. The chain's CDR3 is CATAPSGVRTEAFF. The CDR3 bases are TGTGCCACTGCACCCTCGGGGGTACGGACTGAAGCTTTCTTT. Combining the CDR3 with reference TRBV25-1 and TRBJ1-1 gives the whole variable domain EADIYQTPRYLVIGTGKKITLECSQTMGHDKMYWYQQDPGMELHLIHYSYGVNSTEKGDLSSESTVSRIRTEHFPLTLESARPSHTSQYLCATAPSGVRTEAFFGQGTRLTVV.

This clonotype was detected a few times. The V call is TRBV12-3 or TRBV12-4, the J call TRBJ2-7; TRBD1 might be the D (5 bases). The CDR3 is made up of 14 amino acids. V was shortened by 8 bases and J by 0 bases, with 14 bases between the two germline ends. The CDR3 DNA sequence: TGTGCCAGCTCACCAGCAGGGAACTCCTACGAGCAGTACTTC. This gives the protein CASSPAGNSYEQYF.

In regard to this clonotype: An end of the junction differs from the germline gene, which may be a read error. The chain couples TRBV9 to TRBJ1-5; possible D gene TRBD1, 6 bases. CDR3 length: 14 residues. Germline CDR1 and CDR2: SGDLS and YYNGEE. In DNA, the CDR3 is TGTGCCAGCACTTACTCGGGGGGCGATCAGCTCCAGCATTTT. Translation: CASTYSGGDQLQHF.

This clonotype was picked up many times. This chain joins TRBV20-1 and TRBJ1-5; D is undetermined. V was pared by 4 bases and J by 6 bases, with 13 bases between. This CDR3 region has 13 residues. Looked up from germline, CDR1 is DFQATT and CDR2 is SNEGSKA (reference sequence). The CDR3 DNA reads TGCAGTGCTACCCACCTTCCAGGTCAGCCCCAGCATTTT. Encoded protein: CSATHLPGQPQHF.

Of note for this clonotype: A junction boundary mismatches the germline segment, possibly from a read error. This rearrangement joins TRBV5-1 to TRBJ2-7, with 7 bases identical to TRBD2. The CDR3 is 15 residues long. The germline gives CDR1 SGHRS, CDR2 YFSETQ. The CDR3 region is CASSLDGGNTYKQYF. As DNA, the CDR3 is TGCGCCAGCAGTCTCGACGGGGGGAACACCTACAAGCAGTACTTC.

The V gene is TRBV7-8, the J gene TRBJ2-2; no clear D gene. The germline V and J ends were trimmed by 6 bases and 4 bases, with 9 bases remaining between them. This CDR3 comprises 13 residues. The V gene's germline CDR1 is SGHVS and CDR2 FQNEAQ. CDR3 loop: CASRSDLTGELFF. DNA for the CDR3: TGTGCCAGCAGGTCTGACCTCACCGGGGAGCTGTTTTTT.